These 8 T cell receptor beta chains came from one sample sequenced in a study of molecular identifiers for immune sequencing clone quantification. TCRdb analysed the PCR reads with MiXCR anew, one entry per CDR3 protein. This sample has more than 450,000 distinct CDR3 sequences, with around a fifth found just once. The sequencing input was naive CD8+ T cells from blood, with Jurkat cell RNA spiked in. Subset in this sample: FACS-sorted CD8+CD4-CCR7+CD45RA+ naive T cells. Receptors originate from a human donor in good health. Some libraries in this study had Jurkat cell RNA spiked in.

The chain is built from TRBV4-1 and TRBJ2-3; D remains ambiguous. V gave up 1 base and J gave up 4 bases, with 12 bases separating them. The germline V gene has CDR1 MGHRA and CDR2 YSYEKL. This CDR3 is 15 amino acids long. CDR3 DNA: TGCGCCAGCAGCCAAGTCGCCCAGGCCTCAGATACGCAGTATTTT. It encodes CASSQVAQASDTQYF.

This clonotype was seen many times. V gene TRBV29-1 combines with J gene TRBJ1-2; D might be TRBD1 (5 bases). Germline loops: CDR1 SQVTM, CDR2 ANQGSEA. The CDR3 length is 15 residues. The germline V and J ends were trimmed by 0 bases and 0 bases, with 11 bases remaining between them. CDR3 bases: TGCAGCGTTGAAGATGGGACCGGAGCTAACTATGGCTACACCTTC. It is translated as CSVEDGTGANYGYTF.

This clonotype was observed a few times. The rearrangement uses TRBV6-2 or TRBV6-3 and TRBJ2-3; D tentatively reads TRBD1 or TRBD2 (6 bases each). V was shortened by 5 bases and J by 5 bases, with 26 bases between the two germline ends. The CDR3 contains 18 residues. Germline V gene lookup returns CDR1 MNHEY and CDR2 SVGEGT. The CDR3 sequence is CASSPKNTDRGQVDTQYF. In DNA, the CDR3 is TGTGCCAGCAGTCCGAAAAATACCGATCGGGGGCAGGTAGATACGCAGTATTTT.

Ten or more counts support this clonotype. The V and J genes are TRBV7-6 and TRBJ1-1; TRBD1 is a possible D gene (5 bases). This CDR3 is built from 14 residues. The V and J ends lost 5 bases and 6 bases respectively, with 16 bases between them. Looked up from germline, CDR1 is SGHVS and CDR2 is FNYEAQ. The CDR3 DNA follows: TGTGCCAGCAGCCGATCCCTCAGGGACGCTGAAGCTTTCTTT. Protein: CASSRSLRDAEAFF.

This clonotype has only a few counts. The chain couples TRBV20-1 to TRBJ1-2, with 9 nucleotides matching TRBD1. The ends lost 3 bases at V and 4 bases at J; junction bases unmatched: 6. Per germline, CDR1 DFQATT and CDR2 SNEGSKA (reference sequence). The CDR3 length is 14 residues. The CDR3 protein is CSASWDRAVYGYTF. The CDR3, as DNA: TGCAGTGCTAGTTGGGACAGGGCGGTCTATGGCTACACCTTC.

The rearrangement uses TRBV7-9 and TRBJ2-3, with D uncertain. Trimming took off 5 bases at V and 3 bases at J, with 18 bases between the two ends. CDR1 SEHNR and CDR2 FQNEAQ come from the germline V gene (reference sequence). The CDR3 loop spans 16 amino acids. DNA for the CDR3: TGTGCCAGCAGCCCCGAGTCGCTGACTGGAACAGATACGCAGTATTTT. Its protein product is CASSPESLTGTDTQYF.

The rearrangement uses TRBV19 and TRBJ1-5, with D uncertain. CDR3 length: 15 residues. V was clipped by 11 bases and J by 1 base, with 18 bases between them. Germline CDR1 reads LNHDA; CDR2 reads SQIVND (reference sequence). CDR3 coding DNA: TGTGCCTCCTCACTCGGGTTAACGAGCAATCAGCCCCAGCATTTT. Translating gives CASSLGLTSNQPQHF.

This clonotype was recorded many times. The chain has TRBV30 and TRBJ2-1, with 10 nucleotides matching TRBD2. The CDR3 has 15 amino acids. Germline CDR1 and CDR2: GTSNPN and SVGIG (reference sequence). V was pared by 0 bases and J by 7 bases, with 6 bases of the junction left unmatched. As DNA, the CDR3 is TGTGCCTGGAGTGTTTCAGCGGGGGGGCGAAATGAGCAGTTCTTC. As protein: CAWSVSAGGRNEQFF.